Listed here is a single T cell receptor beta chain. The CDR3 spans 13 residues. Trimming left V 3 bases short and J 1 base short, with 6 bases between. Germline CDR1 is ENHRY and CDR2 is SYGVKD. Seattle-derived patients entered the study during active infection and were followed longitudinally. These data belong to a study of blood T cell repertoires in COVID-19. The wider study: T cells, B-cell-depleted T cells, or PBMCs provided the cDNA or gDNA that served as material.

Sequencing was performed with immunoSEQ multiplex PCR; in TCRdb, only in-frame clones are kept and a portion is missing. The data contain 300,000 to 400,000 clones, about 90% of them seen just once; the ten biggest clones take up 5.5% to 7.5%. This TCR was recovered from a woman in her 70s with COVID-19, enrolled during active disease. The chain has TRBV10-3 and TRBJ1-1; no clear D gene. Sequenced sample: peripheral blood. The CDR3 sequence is CAISDSGNTEAFF. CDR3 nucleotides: TGTGCCATCAGTGACTCAGGGAACACTGAAGCTTTCTTT.